This T cell receptor (beta chain) was documented in a study of T cells in Graves' hyperthyroidism and ophthalmopathy. TCR beta CDR3 regions were amplified from RNA. HTBI primers were used for first-round RT-PCR of the TCR CDR3. TCRdb ran MiXCR on the multiplex PCR reads and lists one entry per CDR3 protein. The sample carries roughly 500,000 distinct CDR3 sequences, roughly 14% recorded once. Germline CDR1 is MNHEY and CDR2 is SVGEGT. The trim removed 0 bases at V and 13 bases at J, leaving 13 bases unmatched. The CDR3 loop spans 15 amino acids. Sequencing input: blood. The chain combines TRBV6-2 or TRBV6-3 with TRBJ1-2; TRBD1 agrees at 8 bases. This receptor was taken from a woman younger than 45 with Graves' hyperthyroidism that later progressed to Graves' ophthalmopathy. The CDR3 reads CASSYSSGTGPRSTF. As DNA, the CDR3 is TGTGCCAGCAGTTACTCTTCCGGGACAGGCCCTAGAAGCACCTTC.